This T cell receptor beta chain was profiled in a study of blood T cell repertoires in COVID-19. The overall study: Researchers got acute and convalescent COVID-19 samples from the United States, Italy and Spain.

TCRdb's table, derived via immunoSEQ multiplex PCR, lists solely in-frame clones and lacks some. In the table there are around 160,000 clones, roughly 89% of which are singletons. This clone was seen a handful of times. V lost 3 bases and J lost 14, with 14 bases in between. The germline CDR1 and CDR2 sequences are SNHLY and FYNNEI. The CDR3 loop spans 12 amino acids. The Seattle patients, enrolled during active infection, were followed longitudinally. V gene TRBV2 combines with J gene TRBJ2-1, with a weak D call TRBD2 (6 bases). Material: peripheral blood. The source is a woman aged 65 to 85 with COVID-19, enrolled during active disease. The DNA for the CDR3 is TGTGCCAGCAGTGAGATTTCACGGGAGAAGTTCTTC. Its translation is CASSEISREKFF.